This T cell receptor beta chain was recovered during a study of beta chain features in type 1 diabetes. About the research overall: Healthy donors and patients had similar age, gender and cell yields.

The CDR3 runs to 13 residues. The V and J ends lost 5 bases and 4 bases respectively, with 11 bases between them. CDR1 is SGHNT, CDR2 YENEEA, per germline. On average, the one heparinised blood draw given by each donor was approximately 120 mL. Sequencing targeted expressed TCRB transcripts, as all isolated RNA had been reverse transcribed. This table comes from immunoSEQ multiplex PCR, and its TCRdb copy is limited to in-frame clones, with some not included. The sample shows under 95,000 clones, 25% to 35% of them seen only once. The receptor was derived from a woman in her late teens or twenties in good health. Sequenced input: stem cell memory CD4+ T cells from blood. The J gene is TRBJ2-5, the V gene TRBV11-3, with D possibly being TRBD1 (5 bases). The CDR3 region is CASSVRQIETQYF. DNA for the CDR3: TGTGCCAGCAGCGTGCGACAGATAGAGACCCAGTACTTC.